These 8 T cell receptor beta chains were all obtained from the same sample, sequenced in a study of T cells in Graves' hyperthyroidism and ophthalmopathy. There were TCR beta CDR3 regions amplified from RNA transcripts. In the first-round RT-PCR of the TCR CDR3, the HTBI primer set was used. A single record per CDR3 protein comes from TCRdb applying MiXCR to the multiplex PCR reads. Of 300,000 to 450,000 distinct CDR3 sequences detected, just under 25% appear once; the ten largest clones hold more than 60%. The source material was blood. The receptors here all came from a man aged 50 to 60 with Graves' hyperthyroidism.

This clonotype was detected a few times. The chain joins TRBV12-3 or TRBV12-4 to TRBJ2-1, with 11 bases fitting TRBD2. V lost 5 bases to trimming and J lost 8 bases; unmatched junction nucleotides: 14. CDR3 length: 17 amino acids. The CDR3 DNA reads as TGTGCCAGCAGTAGAACGGGGGGACTAGCGGCTTCTTATGAGCAGTTCTTC. Translated: CASSRTGGLAASYEQFF.

This clonotype has only a few counts. V usage is TRBV7-9 and J usage is TRBJ2-7; maybe TRBD2 (6 bases). Germline CDR1 reads SEHNR; CDR2 reads FQNEAQ (reference sequence). The CDR3 covers 15 residues. The ends were cut back, 1 base at V and 7 bases at J, with 17 bases in the middle. The CDR3 DNA sequence: TGTGCCAGCAGCTTAGAAGGGGCCCCCGCGGGAGAGCAGTACTTC. This translates into CASSLEGAPAGEQYF.

This clonotype has just a few counts. Sequence at one end of the junction differs from germline and may be a read error. The chain employs TRBV7-7 and TRBJ2-7, with D perhaps matching TRBD2 (5 bases). This CDR3 is 13 amino acids long. CDR1 is SSHAT and CDR2 is FNYEAQ in the germline V gene (reference sequence). The CDR3 DNA is TGTGCTAGCAGCTTAGACTTCGGGAACGAGCAGTACTTC. This encodes CASSLDFGNEQYF.

This clonotype was picked up a small number of times. The rearrangement links TRBV29-1 to TRBJ2-1, with D perhaps matching TRBD2 (6 bases). Germline CDR1 and CDR2: SQVTM and ANQGSEA. Trimming pared 2 bases from V and 9 bases from J, leaving 17 bases between. CDR3 length: 14 residues. CDR3 DNA: TGCAGCGTTGAAAGAGGAGGGAGTTCAAGTGAGCAGTTCTTC. This encodes CSVERGGSSSEQFF.

This clonotype appeared many times. The genes are TRBV28 and TRBJ2-7; TRBD1 agrees at 8 bases. The CDR3 has 16 amino acids. J lost 2 bases, V lost 4 bases, and 10 bases had no gene match. CDR1 and CDR2 (germline): MDHEN, SYDVKM. CDR3: CASSSPGQGRAYEQYF. The DNA of the CDR3 is TGTGCCAGCAGTTCCCCAGGACAGGGAAGGGCCTACGAGCAGTACTTC.

The V gene is TRBV29-1, the J gene TRBJ1-2; TRBD1 might be the D (5 bases). CDR1 is SQVTM and CDR2 is ANQGSEA in the germline V gene. The V end was cut by 0 bases, the J end by 3 bases, with 8 bases between. This CDR3 contains 13 residues. CDR3 sequence (DNA): TGCAGCGTTGAAGAACCAGGGTACTATGGCTACACCTTC. Protein product: CSVEEPGYYGYTF.

The chain has TRBV24-1 and TRBJ2-1; TRBD1 aligns across 12 bases. This CDR3 has 17 amino acids. In germline, CDR1 is KGHDR, CDR2 SFDVKD. Unmatched junction bases numbered 10, after V lost 5 bases and J lost 6 bases. In DNA form, the CDR3 reads TGTGCCACCAGTGGAAATTCCGGGACAGGGGGCTTCAATGAGCAGTTCTTC. Amino acids: CATSGNSGTGGFNEQFF.

The sample holds a few counts of this clonotype. V and J are TRBV11-1 and TRBJ2-3; D gene uncertain. The length of the CDR3 is 17 residues. Trimming took 4 bases from V and 1 from J, leaving 18 bases between them. The V gene's germline CDR1 is SGHAT and CDR2 FQDESV (reference sequence). The CDR3 here is CASSSQPDGVRTDTQYF. The CDR3 DNA reads as TGTGCCAGCAGCTCCCAGCCCGACGGCGTGCGCACAGATACGCAGTATTTT.